The rows below give T cell receptor beta chains drawn from one sample of a study of T cell repertoires in aging, cancer and after chemotherapy. A single record per CDR3 protein comes from TCRdb applying MiXCR to the multiplex PCR reads. In the table there are 2,500 to 3,500 distinct CDR3 sequences, around 24% of which are singletons. The sample consisted of blood. The receptors originated from a human donor with a solid tumor. CDR3s include the opening cysteine and the closing phenylalanine or tryptophan. Part of the rows lack a size; the others show once, few, many or a class for expanded clones.

clone_size: few
j_call: TRBJ2-5
v_call: TRBV5-8
cdr3_aa: CASSLDVGETQYF

clone_size: NA
j_call: TRBJ2-1
v_call: TRBV18
cdr3_aa: CASSPPYTSGVRWEQFF

clone_size: large
j_call: TRBJ2-3
v_call: TRBV19
cdr3_aa: CASSKAAGTDTQYF

clone_size: few
j_call: TRBJ1-6
v_call: TRBV12-3/TRBV12-4
cdr3_aa: CASKDPHNSPLHF

clone_size: NA
j_call: TRBJ2-2
v_call: TRBV7-2
cdr3_aa: CASSADYAGGELFF

clone_size: NA
j_call: TRBJ1-2
v_call: TRBV14
cdr3_aa: CASSQLMGYGYTF

clone_size: NA
j_call: TRBJ1-2
v_call: TRBV6-5
cdr3_aa: CASSYLGSAPYGYTF

clone_size: NA
j_call: TRBJ2-2
v_call: TRBV6-5
cdr3_aa: CVSSYSPGTPNTGELFF

clone_size: medium-sized
j_call: TRBJ2-7
v_call: TRBV5-5
cdr3_aa: CASTTDRARREQYF

clone_size: few
j_call: TRBJ1-3
v_call: TRBV7-2
cdr3_aa: CASSLGQLRSGNTIYF

clone_size: NA
j_call: TRBJ2-3
v_call: TRBV12-3/TRBV12-4
cdr3_aa: CASSLGGGPDTQYF

clone_size: NA
j_call: TRBJ1-2
v_call: TRBV9
cdr3_aa: CASSVDVTGVTANGYTF

clone_size: NA
j_call: TRBJ1-2
v_call: TRBV29-1
cdr3_aa: CSVGSTGFLYGYTF

clone_size: NA
j_call: TRBJ1-4
v_call: TRBV7-6
cdr3_aa: CASSSHGPPNEKLFF

clone_size: few
j_call: TRBJ1-6
v_call: TRBV4-3
cdr3_aa: CASSRQGTSPLHF

clone_size: few
j_call: TRBJ2-3
v_call: TRBV7-2
cdr3_aa: CASSPRASGTDTQYF

clone_size: NA
j_call: TRBJ2-1
v_call: TRBV7-2
cdr3_aa: CASSLARWASGGRNEQFF

clone_size: NA
j_call: TRBJ2-7
v_call: TRBV19
cdr3_aa: CASSLAERPSYEQYF

clone_size: medium-sized
j_call: TRBJ2-2
v_call: TRBV18
cdr3_aa: CASQPGLAGKNTGELFF

clone_size: few
j_call: TRBJ2-1
v_call: TRBV7-2
cdr3_aa: CASSLWHRGDNEQFF

clone_size: few
j_call: TRBJ1-1
v_call: TRBV10-3
cdr3_aa: CAISESKRGETEAFF

clone_size: large
j_call: TRBJ2-3
v_call: TRBV30
cdr3_aa: CAWSAGAPSTDTQYF

clone_size: large
j_call: TRBJ2-7
v_call: TRBV29-1
cdr3_aa: CSVVGSPSYEQYF

clone_size: NA
j_call: TRBJ2-2
v_call: TRBV6-2/TRBV6-3
cdr3_aa: CASSYSPGTPNTGELFF

clone_size: few
j_call: TRBJ2-7
v_call: TRBV4-3
cdr3_aa: CASSQDAGPYEQYF

clone_size: few
j_call: TRBJ1-1
v_call: TRBV10-1
cdr3_aa: CARTGGGDTEAFF

clone_size: few
j_call: TRBJ2-3
v_call: TRBV7-2
cdr3_aa: CASSLTPPTGSADTQYF

clone_size: medium-sized
j_call: TRBJ1-4
v_call: TRBV5-6
cdr3_aa: CASSSGLGQRNEKLFF

clone_size: medium-sized
j_call: TRBJ1-5
v_call: TRBV12-3/TRBV12-4
cdr3_aa: CASTKDRGYNQPQHF

clone_size: large
j_call: TRBJ2-7
v_call: TRBV29-1
cdr3_aa: CSVRTDRFYEQYF

clone_size: large
j_call: TRBJ2-7
v_call: TRBV29-1
cdr3_aa: CSVEGRSYEQYF

clone_size: NA
j_call: TRBJ2-5
v_call: TRBV11-1
cdr3_aa: CASSSGLAGKETQYF

clone_size: medium-sized
j_call: TRBJ1-6
v_call: TRBV18
cdr3_aa: CASSHRNSPLHF

clone_size: NA
j_call: TRBJ1-2
v_call: TRBV7-3
cdr3_aa: CASSPDRGYGYTF

clone_size: large
j_call: TRBJ1-4
v_call: TRBV12-3/TRBV12-4
cdr3_aa: CASSLGGLANEKLFF

clone_size: few
j_call: TRBJ2-3
v_call: TRBV7-2
cdr3_aa: CASSPRGGGADTQYF

clone_size: few
j_call: TRBJ1-3
v_call: TRBV18
cdr3_aa: CASSPPGGRGNTIYF